This T cell receptor beta chain was sequenced for a study of T cells in Graves' hyperthyroidism and ophthalmopathy. General study results and limits: A model built on 13 V-J features separated ophthalmopathy from stable hyperthyroidism. It was a median 6.5 months before onset that the model predicted ophthalmopathy.

The sample holds many counts of this clonotype. Its cognate antigen is unknown. On the basis of clinical symptoms, serum thyroxine and TRAb, thyroid ultrasound and orbital computed tomography, diagnoses were made. The ends lost 5 bases at V and 7 bases at J; junction bases unmatched: 14. The CDR3 length is 15 residues. The V gene's germline CDR1 is DFQATT and CDR2 SNEGSKA (reference sequence). Regions amplified from RNA transcripts were the TCR beta CDR3 regions. The TCR CDR3 was amplified in a first-round RT-PCR using the HTBI primer set. TCRdb analysed the multiplex PCR reads with MiXCR anew, one entry per CDR3 protein. Of some 740,000 distinct CDR3 sequences in the sample, 14% were seen once.

The TCR was taken from a woman between 18 and 29 years old with Graves' hyperthyroidism. The J gene is TRBJ2-7, the V gene TRBV20-1; 10 positions match TRBD2. Input material: blood. The CDR3 DNA is TGCAGTGCTGTGAATGGCTTAGCGGGAGGCGGGGAGCAGTACTTC. It is translated as CSAVNGLAGGGEQYF.